One T cell receptor beta chain is described in this entry. Its cognate antigen is unknown. Germline assignment: CDR1 SNHLY and CDR2 FYNNEI. Deletions cut 6 bases from V and 7 bases from J, with 10 bases between. CDR3 size: 12 residues. Using its own MiXCR run on the reads, TCRdb lists one record per CDR3 protein. This sample has approximately 470,000 distinct CDR3 sequences; about 44% occur once, and the top ten carry around two fifths. The data are from a study of T cell repertoires in cytomegalovirus infection. Study-level findings and limits: CMV-specific TCR beta clonotypes restricted by HLA-C were the ones dominating the ex vivo response.

The sequence derives from a human donor in good health (CMV status not recorded). Some clones in this sample may be carry-over from other donors' samples. The specimen was cultured PBMCs, collected from culture after CMV antigen stimulation. The chain carries TRBV2 and TRBJ2-1; possible D gene TRBD2, 5 bases. This CDR3 is CASRGSGNEQFF. The CDR3 DNA reads as TGTGCCAGCAGAGGAAGCGGAAATGAGCAGTTCTTC.